This TCR beta chain was recovered during a study of cytomegalovirus exposure and HLA in healthy donors. Germline V gene data show CDR1 as LNHDA and CDR2 as SQIVND (reference sequence). V shed 3 bases and J 4 bases; nucleotides not matched to a gene: 7. The length of the CDR3 is 16 residues. With 60 Vbeta and 13 Jbeta primers, the PCR was carried out. The assay was immunoSEQ multiplex PCR, and TCRdb's table has in-frame clones only and misses some. Altogether over 40,000 clones are present, approximately 65% being singletons, with the ten largest covering roughly 6.3%. V and J are TRBV19 and TRBJ2-2; TRBD1 aligns across 8 bases. Sequences were obtained from PBMCs. The receptor was isolated from a man aged 30 to 45 in good health and CMV-seronegative. CDR3 in amino acids: CASSMGFTGGTGELFF. CDR3 sequence (DNA): TGTGCCAGTAGTATGGGGTTCACAGGGGGCACCGGGGAGCTGTTTTTT.